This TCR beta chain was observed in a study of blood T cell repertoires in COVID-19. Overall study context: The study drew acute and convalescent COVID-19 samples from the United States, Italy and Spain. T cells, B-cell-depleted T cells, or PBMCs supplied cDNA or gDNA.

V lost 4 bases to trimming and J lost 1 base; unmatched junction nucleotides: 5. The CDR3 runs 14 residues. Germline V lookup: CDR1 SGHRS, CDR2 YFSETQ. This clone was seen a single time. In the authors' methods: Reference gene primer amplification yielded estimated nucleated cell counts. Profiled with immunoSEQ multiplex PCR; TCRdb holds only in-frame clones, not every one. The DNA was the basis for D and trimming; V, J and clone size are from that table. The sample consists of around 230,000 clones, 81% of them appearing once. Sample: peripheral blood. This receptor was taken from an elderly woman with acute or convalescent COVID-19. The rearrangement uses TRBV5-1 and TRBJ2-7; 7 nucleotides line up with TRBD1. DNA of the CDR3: TGCGCCAGCAGCGGGTGGGACAGTTCCTACGAGCAGTACTTC. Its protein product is CASSGWDSSYEQYF.